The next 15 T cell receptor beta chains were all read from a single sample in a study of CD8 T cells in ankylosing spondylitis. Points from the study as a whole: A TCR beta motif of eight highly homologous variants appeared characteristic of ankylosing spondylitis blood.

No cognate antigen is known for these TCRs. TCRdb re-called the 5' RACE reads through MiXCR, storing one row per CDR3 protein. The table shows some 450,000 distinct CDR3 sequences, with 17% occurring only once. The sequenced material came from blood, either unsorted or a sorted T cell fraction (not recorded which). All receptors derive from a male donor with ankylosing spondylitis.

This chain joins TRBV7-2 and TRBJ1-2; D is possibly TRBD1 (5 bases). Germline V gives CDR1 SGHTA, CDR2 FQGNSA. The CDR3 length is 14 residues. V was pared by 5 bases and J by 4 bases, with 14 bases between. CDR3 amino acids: CASSRDGGTYGYTF. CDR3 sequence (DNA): TGTGCCAGCAGCCGAGATGGGGGGACCTATGGCTACACCTTC.

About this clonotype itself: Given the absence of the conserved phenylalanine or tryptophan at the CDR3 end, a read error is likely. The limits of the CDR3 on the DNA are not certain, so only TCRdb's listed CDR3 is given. The CDR3 sequence: CSARWERLFFV. The chain carries TRBV20-1 and TRBJ1-1. Including both end residues, the CDR3 is 11 amino acids long. Germline loops: CDR1 DFQATT, CDR2 SNEGSKA (reference sequence).

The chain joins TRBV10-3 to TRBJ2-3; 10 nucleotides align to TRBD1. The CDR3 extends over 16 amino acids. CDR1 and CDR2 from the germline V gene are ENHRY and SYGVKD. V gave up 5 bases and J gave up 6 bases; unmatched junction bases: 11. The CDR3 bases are TGTGCCATCAGTCCATCAACGACAGGGGGCGCTGATACGCAGTATTTT. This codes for CAISPSTTGGADTQYF.

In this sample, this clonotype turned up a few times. CDR3 region: CSVTGERTDTQYF. The CDR3 DNA reads as TGCAGCGTGACCGGGGAACGCACAGATACGCAGTATTTT. The chain carries TRBV29-1 and TRBJ2-3, with a weak D call TRBD2 (5 bases). The CDR3 has 13 residues. The germline CDR1 and CDR2 sequences are SQVTM and ANQGSEA. V was cut by 6 bases and J by 1 base, with 11 bases left in between.

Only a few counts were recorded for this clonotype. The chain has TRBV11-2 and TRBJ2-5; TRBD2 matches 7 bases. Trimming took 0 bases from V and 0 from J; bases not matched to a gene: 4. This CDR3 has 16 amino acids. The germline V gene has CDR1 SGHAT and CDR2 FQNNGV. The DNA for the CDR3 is TGTGCCAGCAGCTTAGAGGGAGGGTTGTACCAAGAGACCCAGTACTTC. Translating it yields CASSLEGGLYQETQYF.

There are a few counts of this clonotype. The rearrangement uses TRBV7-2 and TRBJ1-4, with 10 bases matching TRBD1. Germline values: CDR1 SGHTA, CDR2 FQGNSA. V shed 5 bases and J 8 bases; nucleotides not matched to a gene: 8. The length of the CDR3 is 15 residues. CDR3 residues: CASSARQGAREKLFF. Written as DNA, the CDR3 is TGTGCCAGCAGCGCCCGACAGGGGGCGAGGGAAAAACTGTTTTTT.

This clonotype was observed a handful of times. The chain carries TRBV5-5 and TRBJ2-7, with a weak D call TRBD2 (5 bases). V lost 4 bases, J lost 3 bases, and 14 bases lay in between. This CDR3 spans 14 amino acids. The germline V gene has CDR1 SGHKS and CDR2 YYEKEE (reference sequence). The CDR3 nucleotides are TGTGCCAGCAGCCCATCGGACGGGGTCTACGAGCAGTACTTC. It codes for CASSPSDGVYEQYF.

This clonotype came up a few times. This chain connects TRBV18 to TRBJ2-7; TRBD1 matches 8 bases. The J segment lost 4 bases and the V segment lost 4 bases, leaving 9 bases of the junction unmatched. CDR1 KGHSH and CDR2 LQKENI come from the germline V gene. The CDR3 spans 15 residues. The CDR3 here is CASSLGQAREYEQYF. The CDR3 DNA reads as TGTGCCAGCTCACTGGGACAGGCGAGGGAATACGAGCAGTACTTC.

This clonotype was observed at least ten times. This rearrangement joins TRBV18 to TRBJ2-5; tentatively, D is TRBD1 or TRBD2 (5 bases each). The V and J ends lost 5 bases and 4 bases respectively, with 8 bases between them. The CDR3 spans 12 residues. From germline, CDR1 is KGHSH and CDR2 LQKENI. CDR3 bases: TGTGCCAGCTCATCCGGGGCAGAGACCCAGTACTTC. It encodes CASSSGAETQYF.

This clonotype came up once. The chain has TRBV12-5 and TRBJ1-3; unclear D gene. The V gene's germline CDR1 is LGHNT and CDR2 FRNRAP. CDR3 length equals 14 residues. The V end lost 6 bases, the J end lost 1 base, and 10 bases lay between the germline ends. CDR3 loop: CASGSAGSGNTIYF. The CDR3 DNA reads TGTGCTAGTGGCTCCGCTGGTTCTGGAAACACCATATATTTT.

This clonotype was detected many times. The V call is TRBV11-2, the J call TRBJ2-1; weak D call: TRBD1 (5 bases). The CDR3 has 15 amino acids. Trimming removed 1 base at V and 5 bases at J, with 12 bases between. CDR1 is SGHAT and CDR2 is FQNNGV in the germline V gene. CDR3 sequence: CASSLVWGQHNEQFF. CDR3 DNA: TGTGCCAGCAGCTTAGTGTGGGGCCAACACAATGAGCAGTTCTTC.

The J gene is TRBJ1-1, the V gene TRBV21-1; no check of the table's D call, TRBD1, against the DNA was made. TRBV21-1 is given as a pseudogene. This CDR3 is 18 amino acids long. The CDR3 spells CASSKLGPGGDMNTEAFF. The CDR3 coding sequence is TGTGCCAGCAGCAAACTAGGCCCAGGGGGGGACATGAACACTGAAGCTTTCTTT.

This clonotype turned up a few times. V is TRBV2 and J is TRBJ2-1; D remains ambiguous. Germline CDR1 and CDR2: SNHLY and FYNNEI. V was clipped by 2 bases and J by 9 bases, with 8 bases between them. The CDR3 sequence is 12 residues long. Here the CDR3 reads CASSEPLSEQFF. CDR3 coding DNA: TGTGCCAGCAGTGAACCTCTTAGTGAGCAGTTCTTC.

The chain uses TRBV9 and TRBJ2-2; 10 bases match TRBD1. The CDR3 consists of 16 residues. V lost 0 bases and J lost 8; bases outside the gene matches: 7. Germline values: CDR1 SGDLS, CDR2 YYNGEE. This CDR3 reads CASSVVGTGAAGELFF. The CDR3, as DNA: TGTGCCAGCAGCGTAGTTGGGACAGGGGCCGCAGGGGAGCTGTTTTTT.

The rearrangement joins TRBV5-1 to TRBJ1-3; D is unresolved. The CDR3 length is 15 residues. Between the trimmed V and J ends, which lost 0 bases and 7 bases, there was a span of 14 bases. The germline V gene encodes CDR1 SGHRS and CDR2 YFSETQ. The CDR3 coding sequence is TGCGCCAGCAGCTTGGGAACAAGTGACGGGAACACCATATATTTT. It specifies CASSLGTSDGNTIYF.